This entry is about one TCR beta chain. The source of the sample is a study of blood T cell repertoires in COVID-19. Study context: There were acute and convalescent COVID-19 samples, and they came from the United States, Italy and Spain. PBMCs, B-cell-depleted T cells, or T cells were the source of the cDNA or gDNA that made up the material.

V lost 4 bases and J lost 2, with 14 bases in between. This CDR3 comprises 15 residues. Germline CDR1 is SGHVS and CDR2 is FNYEAQ. In the study's own analysis: Reference gene primer amplification yielded estimated nucleated cell counts. Assay used: immunoSEQ multiplex PCR; TCRdb lists only in-frame clones, some missing. V and J calls and clone size are as listed in that table; D and trimming were resolved from the DNA. The table records 90,000 to 150,000 clones, roughly nine tenths of them present only once. V usage is TRBV7-6 and J usage is TRBJ1-2; no reliable D call. The sequenced sample was peripheral blood. This TCR was recovered from a man between 65 and 85 years old who had recovered from COVID-19. The CDR3 region is CASSSLKLVNYGYTF. The CDR3 region has the DNA TGTGCCAGCAGCTCCTTGAAACTGGTAAACTATGGCTACACCTTC.